Below, 9 T cell receptor beta chains from the same sample are listed, as sequenced in a study of blood T cell repertoires in COVID-19. Sequencing used immunoSEQ multiplex PCR; TCRdb keeps in-frame clones, though not all of them. Among around 250,000 clones listed, approximately 85% were seen once. The sequenced material came from PBMCs or T cells enriched from blood (not recorded which). The receptors here all came from a woman aged 45-60 years who had recovered from COVID-19.

The genes are TRBV14 and TRBJ2-4; 10 bases agree with TRBD1. The CDR3 has 17 amino acids. The ends lost 1 base at V and 5 bases at J; junction bases unmatched: 8. The germline V gene encodes CDR1 SGHDN and CDR2 FVKESK. The CDR3 nucleotides are TGTGCCAGCAGCCAAGGAGTGGGGACAGGGGTTGAAAACATTCAGTACTTC. Its protein product is CASSQGVGTGVENIQYF.

The V gene is TRBV28, the J gene TRBJ1-1; 9 bases map to TRBD1. The CDR3 totals 16 residues. Germline loops: CDR1 MDHEN, CDR2 SYDVKM. V dropped 3 bases and J dropped 4; count of bases not matched to a gene: 9. CDR3 sequence: CASSFFGTGIGTEAFF. CDR3 coding DNA: TGTGCCAGCAGTTTCTTCGGGACAGGGATCGGCACTGAAGCTTTCTTT. Full variable domain (rest looked up from reference TRBV28 and TRBJ1-1): DVKVTQSSRYLVKRTGEKVFLECVQDMDHENMFWYRQDPGLGLRLIYFSYDVKMKEKGDIPEGYSVSREKKERFSLILESASTNQTSMYLCASSFFGTGIGTEAFFGQGTRLTVV.

There are a few counts of this clone. The V gene is TRBV19, the J gene TRBJ1-5; D unresolved. The CDR3 is made up of 15 amino acids. From germline, CDR1 is LNHDA and CDR2 SQIVND (reference sequence). Trimming left V 5 bases short and J 7 bases short, with 18 bases between. The DNA for the CDR3 is TGTGCCAGTAGTCAAGGAGGTGGGTTCCGGCAGCCCCAGCATTTT. Its protein product is CASSQGGGFRQPQHF. Together with reference TRBV19 and TRBJ1-5, the CDR3 gives the full variable domain: DGGITQSPKYLFRKEGQNVTLSCEQNLNHDAMYWYRQDPGQGLRLIYYSQIVNDFQKGDIAEGYSVSREKKESFPLTVTSAQKNPTAFYLCASSQGGGFRQPQHFGDGTRLSIL.

The sample holds a few counts of this clone. Here the CDR3 reads CASSPPGEKYNEQFF. Here the CDR3 DNA reads TGTGCCAGCAGTCCCCCCGGAGAGAAGTACAATGAGCAGTTCTTC. This sequence joins TRBV27 and TRBJ2-1; D ambiguous. The CDR3 is 15 amino acids. The V and J ends lost 5 bases and 4 bases respectively, with 15 bases between them. The germline V gene encodes CDR1 MNHEY and CDR2 SMNVEV (reference sequence).

This chain joins TRBV28 and TRBJ2-1; D ambiguous. This CDR3 contains 15 residues. The V end lost 3 bases, the J end lost 1 base, and 10 bases lay between the germline ends. From germline, CDR1 is MDHEN and CDR2 SYDVKM. CDR3 DNA sequence: TGTGCCAGCAGTTTTCATGCGTTTTCCTACAATGAGCAGTTCTTC. It is translated as CASSFHAFSYNEQFF.

The chain uses TRBV19 and TRBJ2-1, with D possibly TRBD2 on 6 matching bases. Germline lookup yields CDR1 LNHDA and CDR2 SQIVND (reference sequence). V lost 10 bases and J lost 3, with 22 bases in between. The CDR3 has 16 amino acids. Here the CDR3 DNA reads TGTGCCACTCAGGCGATAGCGGAAGGCCTCTACAATGAGCAGTTCTTC. Its protein product is CATQAIAEGLYNEQFF.

The chain combines TRBV21-1 with TRBJ1-1. TRBV21-1 is labeled a pseudogene. The CDR3 loop spans 15 amino acids. CDR3 in DNA: TGTGCCAGCAGCAAGGACGGGGGAGTCGACACTGAAGCTTTCTTT. It encodes CASSKDGGVDTEAFF.

V is TRBV6-6 and J is TRBJ1-2; D call uncertain. There are 15 residues in the CDR3. V was clipped by 8 bases and J by 7 bases, with 23 bases between them. CDR1 is MNHNY and CDR2 is SVGAGI in the germline V gene (reference sequence). CDR3 amino acids: CASRYNGRNTPGYTF. CDR3 nucleotides: TGTGCCAGCCGCTACAACGGGAGGAACACGCCTGGCTACACCTTC.

The gene calls are TRBV28 and TRBJ2-1, with D maybe TRBD2 (6 bases). Trimming left V 5 bases short and J 10 bases short, with 15 bases between. The CDR3 totals 13 residues. Germline V gene sequence: CDR1 MDHEN, CDR2 SYDVKM. The CDR3 spells CASSIGTYWEQFF. The CDR3 nucleotides read TGTGCCAGCAGTATCGGGACTTACTGGGAGCAGTTCTTC.